These 21 T cell receptor beta chains came from one sample sequenced in a study of blood T cells in healthy people across ages (dated by TCRdb to the mid-2010s). Library preparation used 5' RACE. Sequencing instrument: Illumina HiSeq 2500. The second PCR ran for about 6 to 12 cycles and used a J-beta primer mix along with a sample-barcoded 5' primer. In-frame beta chains were kept once TCRdb had trimmed the public reads at Q25 with fastp and called clones with MiXCR. Rows matching on CDR3 protein sequence are summarized as one entry with the most common DNA and genes. The table for this sample lists 800,000 to 950,000 distinct CDR3 sequences; approximately 49% of them were counted only once. The top ten clones comprise 13% of the sample. What was sequenced was blood. The receptors come from a man younger than 45 in good health.

The chain employs TRBV20-1 and TRBJ2-1, with 7 bases lining up with TRBD2. V dropped 0 bases and J dropped 3; count of bases not matched to a gene: 8. The CDR3 totals 16 residues. Germline V lookup: CDR1 DFQATT, CDR2 SNEGSKA (reference sequence). The CDR3 DNA reads as TGCAGTGCTAGAGATTTGGGGGGGAATGGCTACAATGAGCAGTTCTTC. Amino acid sequence: CSARDLGGNGYNEQFF.

The chain links TRBV12-3 or TRBV12-4 to TRBJ2-3; 15 bases are a match to TRBD2. Trimming at V came to 4 bases and at J to 7 bases, leaving 9 bases not matched to a gene. This CDR3 is built from 17 residues. In DNA form, the CDR3 reads TGTGCCAGCAGTTCAAAGGGACTAGCGGGGGGCCGATATACGCAGTATTTT. The encoded protein is CASSSKGLAGGRYTQYF.

This clonotype was counted a few times. An end of the junction does not agree with germline; a read error may underlie this. The chain combines TRBV5-1 with TRBJ2-7, with D perhaps assigned TRBD1 or TRBD2 (5 bases each). The CDR3 consists of 15 residues. CDR1 and CDR2 from the germline V gene are SGHRS and YFSETQ. Written as DNA, the CDR3 is TGCGCCAGCAGCTTGCTGCCGGGGACCTCCGACGAGCAGTACTTC. Translation: CASSLLPGTSDEQYF. Full variable domain (rest looked up from reference TRBV5-1 and TRBJ2-7): KAGVTQTPRYLIKTRGQQVTLSCSPISGHRSVSWYQQTPGQGLQFLFEYFSETQRNKGNFPGRFSGRQFSNSRSEMNVSTLELGDSALYLCASSLLPGTSDEQYFGPGTRLTVT.

The chain has TRBV20-1 and TRBJ2-3; D tentatively fits TRBD1 or TRBD2 (5 bases each). The CDR3 contains 19 residues. Per the germline V gene, CDR1 is DFQATT and CDR2 is SNEGSKA (reference sequence). V gave up 3 bases and J gave up 2 bases, with 27 bases separating them. CDR3 sequence (DNA): TGCAGTGCTAGTGTGGGACGGCCTATCCGGACTCACCACACAGATACGCAGTATTTT. It specifies CSASVGRPIRTHHTDTQYF.

V is TRBV24-1 and J is TRBJ1-2; D is unclear. With 9 bases removed from V and 4 bases from J, the gap between germline ends came to 11 bases. The germline CDR1 and CDR2 sequences are KGHDR and SFDVKD. The CDR3 is 12 amino acids. CDR3 sequence (DNA): TGTGCCACCTGGGGTGGATCCTATGGCTACACCTTC. The encoded protein is CATWGGSYGYTF.

This clonotype was detected ten times or more. This chain uses TRBV4-2 with TRBJ2-5, with TRBD2 identical over 9 bases. Germline CDR1 reads LGHNA; CDR2 reads YNFKEQ. The ends lost 4 bases at V and 3 bases at J; junction bases unmatched: 9. There are 16 residues in the CDR3. This CDR3 is CASSLGSSGIEETQYF. CDR3 DNA: TGTGCCAGCAGCCTAGGGTCTAGCGGGATAGAAGAGACCCAGTACTTC.

The V and J genes are TRBV3-1 and TRBJ2-3; unclear D gene. The CDR3 contains 17 residues. CDR1 and CDR2 (germline): LGHDT, YNNKEL (reference sequence). Between the trimmed V and J ends, which lost 2 bases and 0 bases, there was a span of 15 bases. The CDR3 reads CASSQPSGTSSTDTQYF. Here the CDR3 DNA reads TGTGCCAGCAGCCAACCCTCCGGAACGAGCAGCACAGATACGCAGTATTTT.

This chain connects TRBV20-1 to TRBJ1-2; 9 bases agree with TRBD1. V gave up 0 bases and J gave up 6 bases; unmatched junction bases: 2. The CDR3 is 13 residues long. Germline V gene data show CDR1 as DFQATT and CDR2 as SNEGSKA (reference sequence). This chain's CDR3 is CSAREGQGNGYTF. Written as DNA, the CDR3 is TGCAGTGCTAGAGAGGGACAGGGAAATGGCTACACCTTC.

Regarding this clonotype: At one boundary the junction diverges from the germline segment, which might be a read error. The gene calls are TRBV3-1 and TRBJ2-6; perhaps TRBD1 as D (5 bases). CDR3 size: 15 residues. The germline V gene has CDR1 LGHDT and CDR2 YNNKEL (reference sequence). CDR3 loop: CASSVHRSEANVLTF. The CDR3 region has the DNA TGTGCCAGCAGCGTACACAGGTCTGAGGCCAACGTCCTGACTTTC.

The chain links TRBV29-1 to TRBJ1-2; 7 nucleotides agree with TRBD1. Losses at the gene ends were 7 bases for V and 6 bases for J; bases not matched to a gene: 14. The CDR3 loop spans 14 amino acids. Germline V gene data show CDR1 as SQVTM and CDR2 as ANQGSEA. In nucleotides, the CDR3 is TGCAGCGGCGACCGACAGGGAACGGGCGATGGCTACACCTTC. Translated, it gives CSGDRQGTGDGYTF.

The chain recombines TRBV2 with TRBJ2-5; TRBD1 agrees at 7 bases. Germline-derived CDR1 and CDR2 are SNHLY and FYNNEI. The junction had 13 bases not matched to a gene; V was cut back by 8 bases and J by 4 bases. The CDR3 has 15 residues. The CDR3 loop reads CASHNLQGIGETQYF. The CDR3 nucleotides read TGTGCCAGCCATAATTTACAGGGGATAGGAGAGACCCAGTACTTC.

J is TRBJ2-3 and V is TRBV5-1; D is perhaps TRBD1 (6 bases). The CDR3 sequence is 15 residues long. Germline V gene sequence: CDR1 SGHRS, CDR2 YFSETQ. V lost 7 bases to trimming and J lost 12 bases, with 27 bases between them. CDR3 amino acids: CASSGSSLEGGRQYF. CDR3 nucleotide sequence: TGCGCCAGCTCCGGCAGCTCCTTAGAAGGGGGTCGACAGTATTTT.

A few counts support this clonotype. Here the CDR3 reads CSVDSTGGGYGYTF. The CDR3, as DNA: TGCAGCGTTGATAGCACAGGGGGTGGCTATGGCTACACCTTC. This sequence joins TRBV29-1 and TRBJ1-2, with TRBD1 matching 8 bases. The ends lost 3 bases at V and 4 bases at J; junction bases unmatched: 7. The CDR3 has 14 amino acids. Germline V gene sequence: CDR1 SQVTM, CDR2 ANQGSEA. The full variable domain, with the rest looked up from reference TRBV29-1 and TRBJ1-2, is SAVISQKPSRDICQRGTSLTIQCQVDSQVTMMFWYRQQPGQSLTLIATANQGSEATYESGFVIDKFPISRPNLTFSTLTVSNMSPEDSSIYLCSVDSTGGGYGYTFGSGTRLTVV.

This clonotype was counted at least ten times. The CDR3 DNA reads TGTGCCAGCAGCCAAGATTCGGGCACGGCAGGGGGAAAACTGTTTTTT. This translates into CASSQDSGTAGGKLFF. The chain links TRBV3-1 to TRBJ1-4; TRBD1 aligns across 7 bases. Germline CDR1 and CDR2: LGHDT and YNNKEL (reference sequence). The CDR3 has 16 residues. Trimming removed 0 bases from V and 10 bases from J; junction bases left unmatched: 11.

This clonotype was observed a handful of times. The chain combines TRBV29-1 with TRBJ1-2; no reliable D call. This CDR3 region has 12 residues. The germline V gene has CDR1 SQVTM and CDR2 ANQGSEA. Trimming removed 3 bases from V and 7 bases from J, with 12 bases in between. The CDR3 nucleotides are TGCAGCGTTGAGACTCTCAGAAGTGGCTACACCTTC. Residues: CSVETLRSGYTF.

This clonotype turned up a few times. The J gene is TRBJ1-2, the V gene TRBV20-1; D unclear. CDR3 length equals 12 residues. Trimming removed 5 bases from V and 3 bases from J, with 10 bases in between. CDR1 is DFQATT, CDR2 SNEGSKA, per germline (reference sequence). As DNA, the CDR3 is TGCAGTGCTCGGGAACGCGACTATGGCTACACCTTC. Its translation is CSARERDYGYTF.

Note on this clonotype: A read error may explain this, as a much larger clone is one base away. The chain couples TRBV4-2 to TRBJ2-1; TRBD2 agrees at 10 bases. Germline-derived CDR1 and CDR2 are LGHNA and YNFKEQ. The CDR3 runs to 15 residues. CDR3 sequence reads: CASSASGGASDERFF. The CDR3 region has the DNA TGTGCCAGCAGCGCAAGCGGGGGGGCCTCCGATGAGCGGTTCTTC.

The V call is TRBV4-1, the J call TRBJ2-7; D perhaps matches TRBD1 (6 bases). The V gene's germline CDR1 is MGHRA and CDR2 YSYEKL. CDR3 size: 16 residues. V lost 2 bases and J 2 bases, leaving 16 bases between the germline ends. In DNA, the CDR3 is TGCGCCAGCAGCCAACGGGTGATCCAGGGGACCTACGAGCAGTACTTC. Residues: CASSQRVIQGTYEQYF.

This sequence joins TRBV10-3 and TRBJ1-1, with 8 bases fitting TRBD1. CDR1 and CDR2 (germline): ENHRY, SYGVKD. The J segment lost 0 bases and the V segment lost 3 bases, leaving 3 bases of the junction unmatched. The CDR3 runs 15 residues. The CDR3: CAISEGTGLNTEAFF. The DNA for the CDR3 is TGTGCCATCAGTGAAGGGACAGGCTTGAACACTGAAGCTTTCTTT.

This clonotype came up a few times. The CDR3 here is CASSQAEAYGYTF. CDR3 DNA sequence: TGTGCCAGCAGCCAAGCGGAGGCTTATGGCTACACCTTC. This chain joins TRBV16 and TRBJ1-2, with D unclear. V lost 2 bases to trimming and J lost 5 bases, with 9 bases between them. The CDR3 covers 13 residues. Germline assignment: CDR1 KGHSY and CDR2 FQNENV.

The chain links TRBV27 to TRBJ2-3; D uncertain. The CDR3 sequence is 15 residues long. Germline lookup yields CDR1 MNHEY and CDR2 SMNVEV (reference sequence). V was cut by 2 bases and J by 3 bases, with 12 bases left in between. CDR3 DNA: TGTGCCAGCAGTTTAGCAAGTGGTTGGACAGATACGCAGTATTTT. Residues: CASSLASGWTDTQYF.